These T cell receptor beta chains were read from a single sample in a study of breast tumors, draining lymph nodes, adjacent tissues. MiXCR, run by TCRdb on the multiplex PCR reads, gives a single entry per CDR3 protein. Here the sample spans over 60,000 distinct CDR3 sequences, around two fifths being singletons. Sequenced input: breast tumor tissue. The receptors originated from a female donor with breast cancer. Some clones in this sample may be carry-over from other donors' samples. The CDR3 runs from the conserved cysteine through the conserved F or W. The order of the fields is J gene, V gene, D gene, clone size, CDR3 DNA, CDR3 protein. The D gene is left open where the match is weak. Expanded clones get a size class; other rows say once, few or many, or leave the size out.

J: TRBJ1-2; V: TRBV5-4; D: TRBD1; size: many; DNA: TGTGCCAGCAGCGTGGGACAGGTCGACTATGGCTACACCTTC; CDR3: CASSVGQVDYGYTF
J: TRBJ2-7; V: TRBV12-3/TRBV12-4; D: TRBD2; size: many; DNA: TGTGCCAGCAGTTTACAACCAGGACTAGCGGTCTCCTACGAGCAGTACTTC; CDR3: CASSLQPGLAVSYEQYF
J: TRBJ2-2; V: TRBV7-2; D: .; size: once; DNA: TGTGCCATCTGCGTAGGGAAGACCTACACCGGGGAGCTGTTTTTT; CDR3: CAICVGKTYTGELFF
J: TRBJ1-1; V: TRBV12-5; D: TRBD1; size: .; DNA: TGTGCTAGTGGTTTGCCTCGACAGGGGAACACTGAAGCTTTCTTT; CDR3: CASGLPRQGNTEAFF
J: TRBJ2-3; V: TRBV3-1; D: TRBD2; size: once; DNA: TGTGCCAGCAGCCAAGCACTAGCGGGAGGTGAGCAGTATTTT; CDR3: CASSQALAGGEQYF
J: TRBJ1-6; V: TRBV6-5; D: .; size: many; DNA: TGTGCCAGCAGGCCTAGAACAGGGAGCTCCTATAATTCACCCCTCCACTTT; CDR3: CASRPRTGSSYNSPLHF
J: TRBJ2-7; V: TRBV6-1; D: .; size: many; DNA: TGTGCCAGCAGTGGAGCGGTCGAGCAGTACTTC; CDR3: CASSGAVEQYF
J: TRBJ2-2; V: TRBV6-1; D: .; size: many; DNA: TGTGCCAGCAGTGAAGGTTTAGGCACCGGGGAGCTGTTTTTT; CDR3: CASSEGLGTGELFF
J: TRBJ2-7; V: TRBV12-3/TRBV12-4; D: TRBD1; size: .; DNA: TGTGCCAGCAGTCGGACAGGGGCGACCACCGAGCAGTACTTC; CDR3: CASSRTGATTEQYF
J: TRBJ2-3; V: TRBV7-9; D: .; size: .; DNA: TGTGCCAGTATTCGTGGCCAAAAGTTAAACAATGAGCAGTATTTT; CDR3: CASIRGQKLNNEQYF
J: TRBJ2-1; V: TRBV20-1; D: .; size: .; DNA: TGCAGTGCTAAGGACGGCCCTTGGGTTTCCAATGAGCAGTTCTTC; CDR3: CSAKDGPWVSNEQFF
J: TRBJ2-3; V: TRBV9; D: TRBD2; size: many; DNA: TGTGCCAGCAGCGTAGCAGCGGGAGGGCCGGGGCAGTATTTT; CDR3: CASSVAAGGPGQYF
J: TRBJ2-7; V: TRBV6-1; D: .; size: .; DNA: TGTGCCAGTAGTCAAGCACCTAGCAGCTACGAGCAGTACTTC; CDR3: CASSQAPSSYEQYF
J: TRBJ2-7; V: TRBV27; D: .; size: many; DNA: TGTGCCACCAAACCCGGGGCAGACTCCTACGAGCAGTACTTC; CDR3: CATKPGADSYEQYF
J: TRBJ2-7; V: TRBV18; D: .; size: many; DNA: TGTGCCAGCTCAGAGACAGGTCCCTACGAGCAGTACTTC; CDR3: CASSETGPYEQYF
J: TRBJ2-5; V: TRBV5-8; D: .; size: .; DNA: TGTGCCAGCAGCTTGGTGGCGGCGGGGCGGGAGACCCAGTACTTC; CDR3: CASSLVAAGRETQYF
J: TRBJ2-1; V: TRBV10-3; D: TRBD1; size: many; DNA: TGTGCCATCACTGGACAGGGTCCCTACAATGAGCAGTTCTTC; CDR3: CAITGQGPYNEQFF
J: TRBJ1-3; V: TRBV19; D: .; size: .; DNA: TGTGCCAGTAGTATGGGGACCACCAGTACCATATATTTT; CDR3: CASSMGTTSTIYF
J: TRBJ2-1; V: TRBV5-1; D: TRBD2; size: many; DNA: TGCGCCAGCGGTAGCGGGGGGTTGCTCGATGAGCAGTTCTTC; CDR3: CASGSGGLLDEQFF
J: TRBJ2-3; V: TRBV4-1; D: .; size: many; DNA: TGCGCCAGCAGCCAACAAAGCACAGATACGCAGTATTTT; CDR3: CASSQQSTDTQYF
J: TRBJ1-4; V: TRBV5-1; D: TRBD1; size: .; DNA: TGCGCCAGCAGCTTGTCCGACAGGGGAATCGATGAAAAACTGTTTTTT; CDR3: CASSLSDRGIDEKLFF
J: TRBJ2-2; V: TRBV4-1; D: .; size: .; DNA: TGCGCCAGCAGCCAAGATCGGGCGGGTACCGGGGAGCTGTTTTTT; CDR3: CASSQDRAGTGELFF
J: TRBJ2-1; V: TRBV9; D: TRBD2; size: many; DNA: TGTGCCAGCAGCTCGACTAGCGGGGGGATACTACCCTACAATGAGCAGTTCTTC; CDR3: CASSSTSGGILPYNEQFF
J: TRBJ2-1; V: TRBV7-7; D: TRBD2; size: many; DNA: TGTGCTAGCAGCCAACTAGCGGGAGCCTACAATGAGCAGTTCTTC; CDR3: CASSQLAGAYNEQFF
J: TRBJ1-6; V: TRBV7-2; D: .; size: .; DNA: TGTGCCAGCAGCTTAGCGCACGGACTCAGTAATTCACCCCTCCACTTT; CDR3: CASSLAHGLSNSPLHF
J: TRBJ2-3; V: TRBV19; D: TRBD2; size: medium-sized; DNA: TGTGCCAGTAGGTCTAGCGGGGGCACAGATACGCAGTATTTT; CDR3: CASRSSGGTDTQYF
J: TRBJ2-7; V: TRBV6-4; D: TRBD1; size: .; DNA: TGTGCCAGCAGTGATGACAGGGAGAAGCAGTACTTC; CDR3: CASSDDREKQYF
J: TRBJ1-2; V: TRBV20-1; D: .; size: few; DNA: TGCAGTGCTTCGGGACTAGCGGGAGGCAGATACACCTTC; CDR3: CSASGLAGGRYTF
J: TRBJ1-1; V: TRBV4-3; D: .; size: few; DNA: TGCGCCAGCAGCCCTTTACAGGTTACCCAACCTCTGAACACTGAAGCTTTCTTT; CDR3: CASSPLQVTQPLNTEAFF
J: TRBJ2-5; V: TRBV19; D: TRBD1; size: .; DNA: TGTGCCAGTAGTAACCCCCGGGACAGGACCCAGTACTTC; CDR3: CASSNPRDRTQYF
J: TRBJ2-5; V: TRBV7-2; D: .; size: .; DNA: TGTGCCAGCAGCCCCCTCCGGGTGGGAAGCACAGGTACGCAGTACTTC; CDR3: CASSPLRVGSTGTQYF
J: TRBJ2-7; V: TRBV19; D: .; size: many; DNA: TGTGCCAGTAGTATAGTGAGGGGACGAGCCTACGAGCAGTACTTC; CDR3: CASSIVRGRAYEQYF
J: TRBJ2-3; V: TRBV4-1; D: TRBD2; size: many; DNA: TGCGCCAGCAGCTACCGACCGGGGTCCGGGGAGGGGCAGTATTTT; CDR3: CASSYRPGSGEGQYF
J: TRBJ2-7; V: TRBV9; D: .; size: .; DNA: TGTGCCAGCAGCGTAGAGGGCAGACCCTACGAGCAGTACTTC; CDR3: CASSVEGRPYEQYF
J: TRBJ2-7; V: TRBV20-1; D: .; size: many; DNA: TGCAGTGCTAGAAGAGGGGCTGAGGCCGAGCAGTACTTC; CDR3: CSARRGAEAEQYF
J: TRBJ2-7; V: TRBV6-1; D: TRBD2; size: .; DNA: TGTGCCAGCAGTCAAGCGGGGAAGCTCTCCTACGAGCAGTACTTC; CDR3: CASSQAGKLSYEQYF
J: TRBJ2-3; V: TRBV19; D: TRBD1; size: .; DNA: TGTGCCAGTAGTCCGGGACAGGGATGGGCAGATACGCAGTATTTT; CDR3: CASSPGQGWADTQYF
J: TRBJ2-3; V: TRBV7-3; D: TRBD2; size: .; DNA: TGTGCCAGCAGCTTAAGCCCACACACCTTCCTAGCGGGGATCACAGATACGCAGTATTTT; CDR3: CASSLSPHTFLAGITDTQYF
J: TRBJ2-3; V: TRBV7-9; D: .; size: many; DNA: TGTGCCAGCAGCCCGGGTAATAGCGGCCTCCTCGATACGCAGTATTTT; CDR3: CASSPGNSGLLDTQYF
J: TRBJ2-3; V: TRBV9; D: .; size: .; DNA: TGTGCCAGCAGCGTACATAGCGGCACAGATACGCAGTATTTT; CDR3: CASSVHSGTDTQYF
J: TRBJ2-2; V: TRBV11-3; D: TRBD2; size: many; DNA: TGTGCCAGCAGCCAGACTAGCGGGAGGAGTTACACCGGGGAGCTGTTTTTT; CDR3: CASSQTSGRSYTGELFF
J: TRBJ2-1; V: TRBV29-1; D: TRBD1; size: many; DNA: TGCAGCGCCCCGGGACAGCTCTACAATGAGCAGTTCTTC; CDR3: CSAPGQLYNEQFF
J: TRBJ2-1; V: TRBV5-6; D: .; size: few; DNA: TGTGCCAGCAGCCTCTTGCGGGCCCAAAGGTCCTACAATGAGCAGTTCTTC; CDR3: CASSLLRAQRSYNEQFF
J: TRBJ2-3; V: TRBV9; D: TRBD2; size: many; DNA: TGTGCCAGCACCACTAGCGGGACCTTCACAGATACGCAGTATTTT; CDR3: CASTTSGTFTDTQYF
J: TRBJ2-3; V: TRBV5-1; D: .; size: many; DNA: TGCGCCAGCAAAACAGGAGCTCCCACAGATACGCAGTATTTT; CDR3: CASKTGAPTDTQYF
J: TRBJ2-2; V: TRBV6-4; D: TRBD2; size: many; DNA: TGTGCCAGCAGTAGACTAGCGGGTGAAGCCGGGGAGCTGTTTTTT; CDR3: CASSRLAGEAGELFF
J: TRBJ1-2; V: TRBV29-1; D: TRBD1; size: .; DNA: TGCAGCGTTGGGTCCACAGGGGATGGCTACACCTTC; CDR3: CSVGSTGDGYTF
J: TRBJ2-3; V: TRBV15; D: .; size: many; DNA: TGTGCCACCAGCCGCCCCGGGACCCCCGGCCCAGATACGCAGTATTTT; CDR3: CATSRPGTPGPDTQYF
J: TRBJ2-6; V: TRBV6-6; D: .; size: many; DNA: TGTGCCAGTAAAAGGGGTGATTATGGGGCCAACGTCCTGACTTTC; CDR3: CASKRGDYGANVLTF
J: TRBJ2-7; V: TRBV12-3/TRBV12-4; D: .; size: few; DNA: TGTGCCAGCGGCTACGTGGTGGGCTCCGGCTACGAGCAGTACTTC; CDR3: CASGYVVGSGYEQYF
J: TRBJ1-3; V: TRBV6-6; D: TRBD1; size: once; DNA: TGTGCCAGCAGCTATGGGACAGGGGGACTGAACACCATATATTTT; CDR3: CASSYGTGGLNTIYF
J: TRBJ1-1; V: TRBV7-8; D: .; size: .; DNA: TGTGCCAGCAGCTTACGACACCAGAACACTGAAGCTTTCTTT; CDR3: CASSLRHQNTEAFF
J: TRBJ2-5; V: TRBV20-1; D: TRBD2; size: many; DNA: TGCAGTGCTAGAGATACGCTAGCGGGGGCGATAGTATGGGAGACCCAGTACTTC; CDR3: CSARDTLAGAIVWETQYF